This T cell receptor beta chain was sequenced for a study of OX40 agonist ivuxolimab in advanced cancers. Study details: Patients undergoing dose escalation presented with hepatocellular carcinoma, melanoma, renal cell or head and neck cancer.

Profiling relied on immunoSEQ multiplex PCR, and the TCRdb table lists in-frame clones only, not all of them. The top ten clones hold around 0.15% of a sample with around 100,000 clones, around 89% of them seen once. The CDR3 has 14 amino acids. CDR1 and CDR2 (germline): MNHEY, SMNVEV (reference sequence). The V and J ends lost 3 bases and 6 bases, in that order; junction bases with no gene match: 6. The sample consisted of CD4+ or CD8+ T cells sorted from blood, taken in a trial of the OX40 agonist ivuxolimab. The TCR sequence derives from an adult with an advanced solid tumor such as melanoma, head and neck, liver or kidney cancer. The chain links TRBV27 to TRBJ2-7; 9 bases line up with TRBD1. The CDR3: CASSLGTGNGEQYF. The CDR3 DNA is TGTGCCAGCAGTTTGGGGACAGGGAATGGCGAGCAGTACTTC.